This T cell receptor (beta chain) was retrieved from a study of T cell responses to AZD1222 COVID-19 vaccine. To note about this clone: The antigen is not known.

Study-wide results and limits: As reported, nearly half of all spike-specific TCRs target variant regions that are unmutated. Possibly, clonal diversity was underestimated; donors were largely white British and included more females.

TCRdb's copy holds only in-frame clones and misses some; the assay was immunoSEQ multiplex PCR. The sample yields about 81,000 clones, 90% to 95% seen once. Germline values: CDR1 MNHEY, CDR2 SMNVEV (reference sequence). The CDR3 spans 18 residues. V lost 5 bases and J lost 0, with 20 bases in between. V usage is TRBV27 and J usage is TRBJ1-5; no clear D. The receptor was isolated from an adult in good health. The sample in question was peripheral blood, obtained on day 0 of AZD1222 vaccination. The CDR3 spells CASSPLRRADYSNQPQHF. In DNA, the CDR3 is TGTGCCAGCAGTCCCCTACGGAGGGCAGATTATAGCAATCAGCCCCAGCATTTT.